This T cell receptor beta chain comes out of a study of cytomegalovirus exposure and HLA in healthy donors. Findings and limits, study-wide: A later analysis showed TCR association rates differing by HLA locus, peaking at DRB1 and lowest at HLA-C.

About this clone itself: Antigen specificity is unknown.

Germline CDR1 is LNHDA and CDR2 is SQIVND (reference sequence). The CDR3 consists of 15 residues. V lost 6 bases and J lost 0, with 12 bases in between. PCR involved 60 Vbeta and 13 Jbeta primers. In the authors' methods: In a later analysis, the count reached some 88 million unique TCR beta chains, with 9 million to 11 million shared. Assay used: immunoSEQ multiplex PCR; TCRdb lists only in-frame clones, some missing. That table furnishes V, J and clone size, whereas the DNA furnished D and trimming. The sample includes roughly 120,000 clones, roughly 74% seen only once; the top ten take approximately 3.9%.

This TCR derives from a man in his forties or fifties in good health and CMV-seronegative. This chain connects TRBV19 to TRBJ1-5; D not certain. Sequenced material: PBMCs. In DNA, the CDR3 is TGTGCCAGTAGGATCCAGTTCAATAGCAATCAGCCCCAGCATTTT. Encoded protein: CASRIQFNSNQPQHF.